These 27 T cell receptor beta chains share one sample of origin, sequenced in a study of blood T cells in healthy people across ages. Primers used in a second PCR of roughly 6 to 12 cycles were a sample-barcoded 5' primer and a J-beta primer mix. TCRdb called the 5' RACE reads again in MiXCR, with one record for every CDR3 protein. The sample lists around 1.5 million distinct CDR3 sequences, around 59% occurring once. Sequencing was carried out using blood. Every receptor here comes from a man in his late teens or twenties in good health.

The rearrangement links TRBV20-1 to TRBJ2-1; 8 bases map to TRBD2. V lost 0 bases, J lost 8 bases, and 15 bases stayed unmatched. This CDR3 spans 17 amino acids. Germline CDR1 and CDR2: DFQATT and SNEGSKA (reference sequence). The CDR3, as DNA: TGCAGTGCTAGAGATCTGGAAACTAGCGGACCACGGGATGAGCAGTTCTTC. Encoded protein: CSARDLETSGPRDEQFF.

This sequence joins TRBV24-1 and TRBJ2-1, with 7 bases identical to TRBD1. Trimming at V came to 4 bases and at J to 4 bases, leaving 6 bases not matched to a gene. Germline V lookup: CDR1 KGHDR, CDR2 SFDVKD. This CDR3 has 15 amino acids. The CDR3 DNA is TGTGCCACCAGTGACGCCTGGGACAGATACAATGAGCAGTTCTTC. Amino acids: CATSDAWDRYNEQFF.

The chain uses TRBV6-6 and TRBJ1-2; no firm D call. The germline V gene has CDR1 MNHNY and CDR2 SVGAGI (reference sequence). V was clipped by 7 bases and J by 5 bases, with 14 bases between them. The CDR3 covers 13 residues. CDR3 in DNA: TGTGCCAGCATCCCCTACCGGGGTTATGGCTACACCTTC. Protein: CASIPYRGYGYTF.

This clonotype was recorded a few times. The chain has TRBV4-3 and TRBJ2-4, with 8 positions matching TRBD2. The J call is doubtful: the DNA matches TRBJ2-7 better. This CDR3 is 14 amino acids long. CDR1 and CDR2 (germline): LGHNA, YSLEER. CDR3 in amino acids: CASSQFGGGYEQYF. DNA of the CDR3: TGCGCCAGCAGCCAATTCGGGGGGGGCTACGAGCAGTACTTC.

This clonotype was seen once. The chain combines TRBV4-1 with TRBJ2-1, with TRBD1 identical over 9 bases. The ends lost 3 bases at V and 10 bases at J; junction bases unmatched: 7. Germline loops: CDR1 MGHRA, CDR2 YSYEKL. This CDR3 region has 14 residues. The CDR3 is CASSHQGGTGEQFF. DNA of the CDR3: TGCGCCAGCAGCCATCAGGGTGGGACAGGGGAGCAGTTCTTC.

This chain links TRBV6-5 with TRBJ1-1; D possibly corresponds to TRBD1 (5 bases). The CDR3 contains 13 residues. V lost 0 bases and J lost 6, with 8 bases in between. The germline V gene has CDR1 MNHEY and CDR2 SVGAGI. CDR3 region: CASSYSWGSEAFF. The CDR3 DNA follows: TGTGCCAGCAGTTACTCTTGGGGGTCTGAAGCTTTCTTT.

The chain is built from TRBV4-1 and TRBJ2-7, with D tentatively TRBD1 or TRBD2 (6 bases each). The germline V and J ends were trimmed by 3 bases and 2 bases, with 14 bases remaining between them. The CDR3 contains 15 residues. CDR1 MGHRA and CDR2 YSYEKL come from the germline V gene. CDR3 DNA: TGCGCCAGCAGCCAGAGAGGGGGGATAGCCTACGAGCAGTACTTC. Its translation is CASSQRGGIAYEQYF.

The V gene is TRBV7-2, the J gene TRBJ1-2; D is unclear. The CDR3 sequence is 14 residues long. V gave up 11 bases and J gave up 8 bases, with 24 bases separating them. Germline V gives CDR1 SGHTA, CDR2 FQGNSA. The CDR3 DNA reads as TGTGCCGCCCCCAGAGAGGGAGGCTATAGCGGCTACACCTTC. Translation gives CAAPREGGYSGYTF. Full variable domain (rest looked up from reference TRBV7-2 and TRBJ1-2): GAGVSQSPSNKVTEKGKDVELRCDPISGHTALYWYRQSLGQGLEFLIYFQGNSAPDKSGLPSDRFSAERTGGSVSTLTIQRTQQEDSAVYLCAAPREGGYSGYTFGSGTRLTVV.

J is TRBJ2-5 and V is TRBV29-1; 7 bases align to TRBD2. Near its end, the DNA agrees better with TRBJ2-7, so the J call may be wrong. Per germline, CDR1 SQVTM and CDR2 ANQGSEA. This CDR3 has 16 residues. The CDR3 protein is CSVLLASGPRVYEQYF. In DNA form, the CDR3 reads TGCAGCGTCCTCTTGGCTAGCGGTCCGAGGGTCTACGAGCAGTACTTC.

The J gene is TRBJ2-6, the V gene TRBV19; TRBD1 is a possible D gene (5 bases). Deletions cut 2 bases from V and 4 bases from J, with 9 bases between. The CDR3 consists of 15 residues. Looked up from germline, CDR1 is LNHDA and CDR2 is SQIVND (reference sequence). DNA for the CDR3: TGTGCCAGTAGTATACAAGGGGTGGGGGCCAACGTCCTGACTTTC. Its protein is CASSIQGVGANVLTF.

This clonotype turned up a few times. The chain recombines TRBV10-2 with TRBJ2-4; D call uncertain. The V gene lost 4 bases and the J gene lost 13 bases, with 14 bases spanning the gap. Per the germline V gene, CDR1 is WSHSY and CDR2 is SAAADI. The CDR3 is made up of 12 amino acids. The CDR3 DNA reads TGCGCCAGCAGTGTAGTCCGTCCCCCCCAGTACTTC. Translating it yields CASSVVRPPQYF.

The chain uses TRBV20-1 and TRBJ2-3; 8 bases fit TRBD2. Germline V CDR1 and CDR2: DFQATT, SNEGSKA (reference sequence). The V gene end was trimmed by 2 bases and the J gene end by 2 bases; junction bases not matched to a gene: 6. CDR3 length: 15 residues. The CDR3 DNA sequence: TGCAGTGCTAGACTAACTAGCGGTTCCACAGATACGCAGTATTTT. Translating it yields CSARLTSGSTDTQYF.

The J gene is TRBJ2-4, the V gene TRBV12-3 or TRBV12-4, with D unresolved. The DNA end favors TRBJ2-7, so the J call may be wrong. The CDR3 spans 15 residues. The CDR3 loop is CASSLTGLSAYEQYF. DNA of the CDR3: TGTGCCAGCAGTTTAACGGGTTTGTCAGCCTACGAGCAGTACTTC.

This chain uses TRBV6-5 with TRBJ2-1; D not resolved. The better agreement between TRBJ2-7 and the DNA end casts doubt on the J call. CDR3 length: 14 amino acids. Germline loops: CDR1 MNHEY, CDR2 SVGAGI. CDR3 DNA: TGTGCCAGCAGTTACTCCGGACCATACAATGAGCAGTACTTC. Its translation: CASSYSGPYNEQYF.

In this sample, this clonotype turned up a few times. The chain joins TRBV12-3 or TRBV12-4 to TRBJ1-6; maybe TRBD1 (6 bases). The length of the CDR3 is 15 residues. V was trimmed by 4 bases and J by 7 bases, leaving 14 bases between them. The CDR3: CASSSGTQQNSPLHF. CDR3 DNA sequence: TGTGCCAGCAGTTCCGGGACACAGCAGAATTCACCCCTCCACTTT.

The chain links TRBV4-2 to TRBJ2-1, with a tentative D call TRBD2 (7 bases). The CDR3 is 16 amino acids. The germline V and J ends were trimmed by 2 bases and 9 bases, with 20 bases remaining between them. Germline CDR1 is LGHNA and CDR2 is YNFKEQ. The chain's CDR3 is CASSQKVAGASPEQFF. The CDR3 DNA sequence: TGTGCCAGCAGCCAAAAAGTGGCGGGGGCCTCCCCTGAGCAGTTCTTC.

The chain is built from TRBV4-1 and TRBJ2-3; D call uncertain. Germline CDR1 and CDR2: MGHRA and YSYEKL. This CDR3 contains 15 residues. V was clipped by 1 base and J by 4 bases, with 12 bases between them. Written as DNA, the CDR3 is TGCGCCAGCAGCCAAGTGCCAGCTGCTGCAGATACGCAGTATTTT. Translated, it gives CASSQVPAAADTQYF.

In DNA, the CDR3 is TGTGCCAGCAGTTTCGGACTAGCGGGAGAGCCAGATACGCAGTATTTT. Its translation is CASSFGLAGEPDTQYF. The chain combines TRBV12-3 or TRBV12-4 with TRBJ2-3, with TRBD2 matching over 13 bases. The CDR3 is 16 residues long. The junction had 4 bases not matched to a gene; V was cut back by 3 bases and J by 4 bases.

The rearrangement uses TRBV29-1 and TRBJ2-1; tentative D call: TRBD1 (6 bases). V was shortened by 2 bases and J by 13 bases, with 21 bases between the two germline ends. The CDR3 has 14 residues. Germline values: CDR1 SQVTM, CDR2 ANQGSEA. The CDR3 region is CSVEPTGSQETQFF. The CDR3 coding sequence is TGCAGCGTTGAACCAACAGGGTCCCAAGAGACCCAGTTCTTC.

This clonotype was counted between two and nine times. The chain recombines TRBV29-1 with TRBJ2-7; TRBD1 agrees at 7 bases. The J call may be faulty, since TRBJ2-5 better matches the DNA end. This CDR3 has 15 residues. The germline gives CDR1 SQVTM, CDR2 ANQGSEA. CDR3 nucleotides: TGCAGCGTTGAGACAGCCGGGACAGAGGGAGAGACCCAGTACTTC. Translated, it gives CSVETAGTEGETQYF.

This clonotype was counted a few times. This chain links TRBV6-2 or TRBV6-3 with TRBJ2-7, with TRBD2 matching over 7 bases. This CDR3 is built from 17 residues. Germline trimming cut 5 bases from V and 2 bases from J; bases unmatched to any gene: 15. The germline gives CDR1 MNHEY, CDR2 SVGEGT. The CDR3 DNA follows: TGTGCCAGCAGTCCCCTTCCTTTCGGGACTAAGACCTACGAGCAGTACTTC. Its protein product is CASSPLPFGTKTYEQYF.

In this sample, this clonotype turned up once. The chain links TRBV7-8 to TRBJ2-2, with D possibly matching TRBD2 (5 bases). The CDR3 sequence is 15 residues long. Germline V gives CDR1 SGHVS, CDR2 FQNEAQ. The V gene lost 1 base and the J gene lost 5 bases, with 11 bases spanning the gap. As DNA, the CDR3 is TGTGCCAGCAGCTTAGGGTCCCGAGGGACCGGGGAGCTGTTTTTT. It codes for CASSLGSRGTGELFF.

There are a few counts of this clonotype. V and J are TRBV20-1 and TRBJ2-5, with D maybe TRBD2 (5 bases). Germline V lookup: CDR1 DFQATT, CDR2 SNEGSKA (reference sequence). Between the trimmed V and J ends, which lost 0 bases and 1 base, there was a span of 15 bases. This CDR3 has 16 residues. CDR3 bases: TGCAGTGCTAGAGATCTATGGCTAGCTCGCCAAGAGACCCAGTACTTC. This gives the protein CSARDLWLARQETQYF.

The chain uses TRBV20-1 and TRBJ2-7; TRBD1 is a possible D gene (5 bases). Germline lookup yields CDR1 DFQATT and CDR2 SNEGSKA (reference sequence). This CDR3 comprises 14 residues. The V and J ends lost 1 base and 2 bases respectively, with 12 bases between them. CDR3 loop: CSARARQLPYEQYF. CDR3 in DNA: TGCAGTGCTAGAGCCAGACAGTTACCCTACGAGCAGTACTTC.

This clonotype was detected a few times. The J gene is TRBJ2-1, the V gene TRBV6-5; 7 bases fit TRBD1. The length of the CDR3 is 15 residues. From germline, CDR1 is MNHEY and CDR2 SVGAGI. With V trimmed by 6 bases and J by 9 bases, 14 bases remained unmatched. This chain's CDR3 is CASRHRDSKAAEQFF. The CDR3 DNA reads as TGTGCCAGCAGACACCGGGACAGCAAAGCGGCTGAGCAGTTCTTC.

Regarding this clonotype: The junction differs from germline at one of its ends, possibly a read error. The chain couples TRBV12-3 or TRBV12-4 to TRBJ1-2, with D perhaps TRBD1 (5 bases). This CDR3 is 12 amino acids long. The CDR3 DNA reads as TGTGCCAACAGTTTTGGGGGAGGTGGCTACACCTTC. It is translated as CANSFGGGGYTF.

The chain joins TRBV25-1 to TRBJ1-6; no reliable D call. Looked up from germline, CDR1 is MGHDK and CDR2 is SYGVNS. The V gene lost 4 bases and the J gene lost 0 bases, with 7 bases spanning the gap. There are 15 residues in the CDR3. The CDR3, as DNA: TGTGCCAGCAGTGTAACGAGCTCCTATAATTCACCCCTCCACTTT. Translation gives CASSVTSSYNSPLHF.